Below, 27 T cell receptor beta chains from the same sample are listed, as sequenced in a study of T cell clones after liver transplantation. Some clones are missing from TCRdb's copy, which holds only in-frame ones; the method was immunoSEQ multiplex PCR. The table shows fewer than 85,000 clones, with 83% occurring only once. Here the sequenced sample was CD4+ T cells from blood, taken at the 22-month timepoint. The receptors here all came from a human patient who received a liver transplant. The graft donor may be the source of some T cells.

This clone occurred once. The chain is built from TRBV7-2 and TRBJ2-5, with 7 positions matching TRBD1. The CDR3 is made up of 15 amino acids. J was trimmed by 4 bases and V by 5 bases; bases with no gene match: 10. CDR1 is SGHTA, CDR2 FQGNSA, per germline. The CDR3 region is CASSERQGRRETQYF. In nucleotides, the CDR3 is TGTGCCAGCAGCGAGCGACAGGGACGGAGAGAGACCCAGTACTTC.

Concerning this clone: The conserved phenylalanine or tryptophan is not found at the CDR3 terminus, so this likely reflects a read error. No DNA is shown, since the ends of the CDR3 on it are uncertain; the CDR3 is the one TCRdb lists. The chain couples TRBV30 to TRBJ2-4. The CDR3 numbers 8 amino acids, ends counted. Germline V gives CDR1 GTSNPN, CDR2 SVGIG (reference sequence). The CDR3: CAWSVKFC.

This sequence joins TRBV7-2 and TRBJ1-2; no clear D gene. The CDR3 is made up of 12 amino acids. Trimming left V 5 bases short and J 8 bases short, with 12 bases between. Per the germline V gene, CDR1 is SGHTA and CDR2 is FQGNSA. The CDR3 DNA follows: TGTGCCAGCAGCGAGCGTGAAGGGGGCTACACCTTC. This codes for CASSEREGGYTF.

The CDR3 bases are TGTGCCAGCAGCTTTAGCGGGGGGGCTGACGAGCAGTACTTC. Its protein product is CASSFSGGADEQYF. J is TRBJ2-7 and V is TRBV7-2; 11 nucleotides match TRBD2. CDR1 SGHTA and CDR2 FQGNSA come from the germline V gene. J lost 5 bases, V lost 3 bases, and 3 bases had no gene match. There are 14 residues in the CDR3.

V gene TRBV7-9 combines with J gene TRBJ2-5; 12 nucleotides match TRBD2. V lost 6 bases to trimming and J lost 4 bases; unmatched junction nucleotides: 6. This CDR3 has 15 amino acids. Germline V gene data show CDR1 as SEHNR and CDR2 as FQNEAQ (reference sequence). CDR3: CASSLSGLAGETQYF. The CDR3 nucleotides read TGTGCCAGCAGTCTTTCGGGACTAGCGGGAGAGACCCAGTACTTC.

The CDR3 is CATSRDGRDTEAFF. The CDR3, as DNA: TGTGCCACCAGCAGAGATGGTCGGGACACTGAAGCTTTCTTT. J is TRBJ1-1 and V is TRBV15; D gene uncertain. The CDR3 loop spans 14 amino acids. Germline assignment: CDR1 LNHNV and CDR2 YYDKDF (reference sequence). The germline V and J ends were trimmed by 0 bases and 3 bases, with 8 bases remaining between them.

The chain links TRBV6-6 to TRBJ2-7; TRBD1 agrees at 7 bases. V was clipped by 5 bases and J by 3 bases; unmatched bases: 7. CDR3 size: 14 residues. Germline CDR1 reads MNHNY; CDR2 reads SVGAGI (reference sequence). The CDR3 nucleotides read TGTGCCAGCAGTCTAGTGACAGGGATCTACGAGCAGTACTTC. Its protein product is CASSLVTGIYEQYF.

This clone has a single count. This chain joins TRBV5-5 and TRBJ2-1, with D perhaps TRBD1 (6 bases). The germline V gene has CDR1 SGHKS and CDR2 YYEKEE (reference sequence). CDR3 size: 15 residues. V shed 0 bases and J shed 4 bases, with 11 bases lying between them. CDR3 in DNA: TGTGCCAGCAGCTTGGACAGGGTAAATTACAATGAGCAGTTCTTC. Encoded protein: CASSLDRVNYNEQFF.

CDR3 sequence: CASSLGLAHSTDTQYF. The CDR3 DNA follows: TGTGCCAGCAGCTTAGGGCTAGCGCATAGCACAGATACGCAGTATTTT. The V gene is TRBV7-3, the J gene TRBJ2-3; D might be TRBD2 (6 bases). The CDR3 is 16 amino acids. Germline lookup yields CDR1 SGHTA and CDR2 FQGTGA. V was pared by 2 bases and J by 0 bases, with 12 bases between.

CDR3 loop: CASSYEAQGGIQYF. The CDR3 DNA is TGTGCCAGCAGTTACGAGGCTCAGGGTGGCATTCAGTACTTC. The V gene is TRBV6-5, the J gene TRBJ2-4; D perhaps matches TRBD1 (5 bases). The length of the CDR3 is 14 residues. V gave up 2 bases and J gave up 9 bases, with 14 bases separating them. Germline V CDR1 and CDR2: MNHEY, SVGAGI.

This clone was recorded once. Here the CDR3 DNA reads TGTGCCAGCAGTGAAGCGGTCTCTGGGGCCAACGTCCTGACTTTC. Protein sequence: CASSEAVSGANVLTF. J is TRBJ2-6 and V is TRBV2; no clear D. The CDR3 totals 15 residues. V dropped 0 bases and J dropped 0 bases, with 3 bases sitting between them. CDR1 is SNHLY, CDR2 FYNNEI, per germline.

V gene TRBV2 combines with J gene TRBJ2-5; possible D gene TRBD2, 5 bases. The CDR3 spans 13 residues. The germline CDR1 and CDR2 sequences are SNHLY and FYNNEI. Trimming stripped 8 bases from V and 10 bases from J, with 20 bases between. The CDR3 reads CASGESPGGSQYF. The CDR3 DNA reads TGTGCCAGCGGCGAGTCTCCGGGTGGGAGCCAGTACTTC.

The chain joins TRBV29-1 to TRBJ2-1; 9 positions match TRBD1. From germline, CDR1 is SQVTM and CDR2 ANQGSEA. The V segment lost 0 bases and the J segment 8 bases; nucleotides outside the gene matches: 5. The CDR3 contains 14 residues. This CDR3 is CSVEDRTGEDEQFF. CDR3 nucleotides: TGCAGCGTTGAAGATCGGACAGGGGAGGATGAGCAGTTCTTC.

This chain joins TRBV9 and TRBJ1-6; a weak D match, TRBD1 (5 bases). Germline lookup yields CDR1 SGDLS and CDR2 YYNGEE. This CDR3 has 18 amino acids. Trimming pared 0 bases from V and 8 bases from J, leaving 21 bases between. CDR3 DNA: TGTGCCAGCAGCGTAGATTCCGGGACTACGGTGGGAGATTCACCCCTCCACTTT. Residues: CASSVDSGTTVGDSPLHF.

The CDR3: CASSSTPRDSPLHF. DNA of the CDR3: TGTGCCAGCAGTTCAACCCCCAGGGACTCACCCCTCCACTTT. V is TRBV11-2 and J is TRBJ1-6, with D tentatively TRBD1 (5 bases). The CDR3 extends over 14 amino acids. Germline loops: CDR1 SGHAT, CDR2 FQNNGV. V was pared by 6 bases and J by 10 bases, with 16 bases between.

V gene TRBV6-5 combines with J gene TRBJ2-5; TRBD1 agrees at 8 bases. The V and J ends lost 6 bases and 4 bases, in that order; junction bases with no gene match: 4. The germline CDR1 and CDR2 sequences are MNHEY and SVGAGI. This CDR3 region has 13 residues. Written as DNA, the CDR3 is TGTGCCAGCAGAACCGGGACAGGAGAGACCCAGTACTTC. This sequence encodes CASRTGTGETQYF.

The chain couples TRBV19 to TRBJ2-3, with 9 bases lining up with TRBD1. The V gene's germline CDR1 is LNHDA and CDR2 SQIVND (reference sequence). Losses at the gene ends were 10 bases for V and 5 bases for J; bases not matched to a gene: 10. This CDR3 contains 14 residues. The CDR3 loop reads CATKPGQGGDTQYF. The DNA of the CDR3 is TGTGCCACTAAACCGGGACAGGGAGGAGATACGCAGTATTTT.

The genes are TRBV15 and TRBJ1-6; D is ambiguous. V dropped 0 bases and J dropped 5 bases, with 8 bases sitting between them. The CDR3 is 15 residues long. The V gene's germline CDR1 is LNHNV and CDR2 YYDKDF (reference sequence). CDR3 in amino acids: CATSRDLHNNSPLHF. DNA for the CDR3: TGTGCCACCAGCAGAGATCTACATAATAATTCACCCCTCCACTTT.

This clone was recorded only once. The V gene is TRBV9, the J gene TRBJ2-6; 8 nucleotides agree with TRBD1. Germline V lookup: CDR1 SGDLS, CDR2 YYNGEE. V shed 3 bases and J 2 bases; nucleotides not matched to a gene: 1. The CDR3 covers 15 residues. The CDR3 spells CASSGTGPGANVLTF. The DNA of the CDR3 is TGTGCCAGCAGCGGGACAGGGCCTGGGGCCAACGTCCTGACTTTC.

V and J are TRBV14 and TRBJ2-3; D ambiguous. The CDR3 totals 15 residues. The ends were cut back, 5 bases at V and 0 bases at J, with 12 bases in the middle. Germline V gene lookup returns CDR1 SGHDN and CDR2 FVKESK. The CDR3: CASSNGVSSTDTQYF. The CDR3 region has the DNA TGTGCCAGCAGCAACGGTGTCTCAAGCACAGATACGCAGTATTTT.

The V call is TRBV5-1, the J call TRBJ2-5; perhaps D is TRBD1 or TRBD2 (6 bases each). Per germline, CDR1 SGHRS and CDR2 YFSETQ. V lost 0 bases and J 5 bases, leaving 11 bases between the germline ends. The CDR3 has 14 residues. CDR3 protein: CASSLATGGETQYF. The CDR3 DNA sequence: TGCGCCAGCAGCTTGGCGACAGGAGGGGAGACCCAGTACTTC.

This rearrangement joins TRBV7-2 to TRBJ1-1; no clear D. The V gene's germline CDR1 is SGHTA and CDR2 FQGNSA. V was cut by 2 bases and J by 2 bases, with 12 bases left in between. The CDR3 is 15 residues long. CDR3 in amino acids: CASSLMGGDNTEAFF. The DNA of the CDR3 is TGTGCCAGCAGCTTAATGGGCGGTGACAACACTGAAGCTTTCTTT.

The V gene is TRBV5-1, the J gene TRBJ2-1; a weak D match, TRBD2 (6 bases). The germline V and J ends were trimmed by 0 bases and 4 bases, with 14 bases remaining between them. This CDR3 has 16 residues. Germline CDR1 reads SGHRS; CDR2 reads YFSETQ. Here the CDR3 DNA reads TGCGCCAGCAGCTTGGGCCCCGGGGCGGGATACAATGAGCAGTTCTTC. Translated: CASSLGPGAGYNEQFF.

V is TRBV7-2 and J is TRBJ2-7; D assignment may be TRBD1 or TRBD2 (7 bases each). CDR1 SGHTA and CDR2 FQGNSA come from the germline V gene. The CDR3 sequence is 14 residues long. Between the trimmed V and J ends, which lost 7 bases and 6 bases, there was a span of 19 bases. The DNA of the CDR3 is TGTGCCAGCAACCCAAACAGGGGAGGGGGCGAGCAGTACTTC. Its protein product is CASNPNRGGGEQYF.

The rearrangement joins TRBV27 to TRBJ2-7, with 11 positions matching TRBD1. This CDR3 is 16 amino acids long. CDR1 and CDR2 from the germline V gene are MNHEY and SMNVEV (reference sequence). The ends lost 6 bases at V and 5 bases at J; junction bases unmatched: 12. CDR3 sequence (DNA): TGTGCCAGCAGACCAACCCGGGACAGGGGGTTGGACGAGCAGTACTTC. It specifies CASRPTRDRGLDEQYF.

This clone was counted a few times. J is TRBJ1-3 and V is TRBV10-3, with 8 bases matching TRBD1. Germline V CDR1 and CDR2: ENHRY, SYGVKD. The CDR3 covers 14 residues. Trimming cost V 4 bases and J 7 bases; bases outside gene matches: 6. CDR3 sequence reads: CAISAAGGSNTIYF. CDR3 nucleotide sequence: TGTGCCATCAGTGCGGCAGGGGGCAGTAACACCATATATTTT.

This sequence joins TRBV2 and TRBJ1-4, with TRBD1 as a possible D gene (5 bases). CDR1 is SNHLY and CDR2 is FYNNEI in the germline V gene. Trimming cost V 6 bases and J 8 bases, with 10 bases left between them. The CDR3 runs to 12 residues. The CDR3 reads CASRWEGEKLFF. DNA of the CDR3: TGTGCCAGCAGGTGGGAGGGGGAAAAACTGTTTTTT.